These T cell receptor beta chains were read from a single sample in a study of T cells in Graves' hyperthyroidism and ophthalmopathy. TCRdb re-called the multiplex PCR reads with MiXCR, one entry per CDR3 protein. The sample includes approximately 610,000 distinct CDR3 sequences, approximately 15% of them seen just once. The sequenced sample was blood. These receptors were collected from a woman aged 40 to 50 with Graves' ophthalmopathy. CDR3s include the opening cysteine and the closing phenylalanine or tryptophan. The D gene is left open where the match is weak. Clone size is given for some rows only: seen once, a few or many times, or a class if the clone is expanded.

v_gene	abundance	j_gene	d_gene	CDR3aa	CDR3nt
TRBV5-1	-	TRBJ2-7	TRBD1	CASSTQTGEVEQYF	TGCGCCAGCAGCACACAGACAGGGGAGGTAGAGCAGTACTTC
TRBV12-3/TRBV12-4	many	TRBJ1-1	TRBD1	CASSTGTGASPSEAFF	TGTGCCAGCAGCACCGGGACAGGAGCCTCCCCATCTGAAGCTTTCTTT
TRBV4-1	-	TRBJ1-3	-	CASSQDPSAGNTIYF	TGCGCCAGCAGCCAAGACCCCTCGGCAGGAAACACCATATATTTT
TRBV27	-	TRBJ2-7	TRBD1	CASSQYRDRDYEQYF	TGTGCCAGCAGTCAATACCGGGACAGGGACTACGAGCAGTACTTC
TRBV6-5	many	TRBJ1-2	TRBD1	CASTQGDTFYGYTF	TGTGCCAGCACCCAGGGGGACACTTTCTATGGCTACACCTTC
TRBV4-1	many	TRBJ2-7	-	CASSQDGGAYEQYF	TGCGCCAGCAGCCAAGATGGCGGAGCCTACGAGCAGTACTTC
TRBV28	-	TRBJ1-4	TRBD1	CASSLNRGGEKLFF	TGTGCCAGCAGTTTAAACAGGGGCGGCGAAAAACTGTTTTTT
TRBV6-2/TRBV6-3	few	TRBJ2-5	TRBD2	CASSRGLAGGRETQYF	TGTGCCAGCAGTCGGGGACTAGCGGGAGGGCGAGAGACCCAGTACTTC
TRBV24-1	-	TRBJ1-1	TRBD1	CATSDGPGTGVMTEAFF	TGTGCCACCAGTGACGGACCAGGGACAGGGGTGATGACTGAAGCTTTCTTT
TRBV30	-	TRBJ1-1	-	CAWTILGRNTEAFF	TGTGCCTGGACAATTCTTGGCAGGAACACTGAAGCTTTCTTT
TRBV11-1	many	TRBJ2-2	TRBD2	CASSLTSGGDTGELFF	TGTGCCAGCAGCTTGACTAGCGGGGGTGACACCGGGGAGCTGTTTTTT
TRBV6-5	many	TRBJ2-7	-	CASSSTANVGEQYF	TGTGCCAGCAGTTCCACGGCGAACGTTGGGGAGCAGTACTTC
TRBV7-2	-	TRBJ1-2	TRBD1	CASSLDGGTGEF	TGTGCCAGCAGCTTAGACGGGGGGACAGGGGAGTTC
TRBV12-3/TRBV12-4	few	TRBJ1-2	-	CASSKSPNYGYTF	TGTGCCAGCAGCAAGTCTCCGAACTATGGCTACACCTTC
TRBV10-3	many	TRBJ2-7	-	CAISDRDPYEQYF	TGTGCCATCAGTGATAGGGACCCCTACGAGCAGTACTTC